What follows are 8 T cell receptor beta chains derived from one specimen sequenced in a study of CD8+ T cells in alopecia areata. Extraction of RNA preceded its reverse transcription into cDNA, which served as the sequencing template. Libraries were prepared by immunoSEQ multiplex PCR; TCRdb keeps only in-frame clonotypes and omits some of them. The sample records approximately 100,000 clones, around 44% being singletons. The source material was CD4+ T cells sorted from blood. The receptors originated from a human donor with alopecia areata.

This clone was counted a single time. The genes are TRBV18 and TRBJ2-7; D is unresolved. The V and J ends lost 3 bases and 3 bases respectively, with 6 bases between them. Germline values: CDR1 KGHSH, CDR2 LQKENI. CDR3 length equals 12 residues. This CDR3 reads CASSPSDYEQYF. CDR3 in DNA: TGTGCCAGCTCACCGTCGGACTACGAGCAGTACTTC.

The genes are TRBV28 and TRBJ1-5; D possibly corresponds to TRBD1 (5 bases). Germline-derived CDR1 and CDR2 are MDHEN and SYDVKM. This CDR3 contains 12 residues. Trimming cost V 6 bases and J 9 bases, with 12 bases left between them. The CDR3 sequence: CASRLSDMPQHF. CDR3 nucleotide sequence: TGTGCCAGCAGGCTCTCGGACATGCCCCAGCATTTT.

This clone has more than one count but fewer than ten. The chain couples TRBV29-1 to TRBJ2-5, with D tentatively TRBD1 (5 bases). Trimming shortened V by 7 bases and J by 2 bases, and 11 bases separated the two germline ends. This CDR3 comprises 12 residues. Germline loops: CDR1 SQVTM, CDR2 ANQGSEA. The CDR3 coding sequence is TGCAGCGGAACGACAGCTCAAGAGACCCAGTACTTC. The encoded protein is CSGTTAQETQYF.

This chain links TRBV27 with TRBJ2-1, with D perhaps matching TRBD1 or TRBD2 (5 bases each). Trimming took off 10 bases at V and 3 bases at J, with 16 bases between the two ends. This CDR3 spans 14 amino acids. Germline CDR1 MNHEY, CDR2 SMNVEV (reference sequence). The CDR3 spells CATTRDPNYNEQFF. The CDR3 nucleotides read TGTGCCACCACACGGGACCCCAACTACAATGAGCAGTTCTTC.

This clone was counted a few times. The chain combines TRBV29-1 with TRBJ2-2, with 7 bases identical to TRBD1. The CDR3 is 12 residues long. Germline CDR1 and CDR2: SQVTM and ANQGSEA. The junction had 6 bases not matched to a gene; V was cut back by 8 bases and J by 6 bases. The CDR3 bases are TGCAGCACTGGGACAGCATCCGGGGAGCTGTTTTTT. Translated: CSTGTASGELFF.

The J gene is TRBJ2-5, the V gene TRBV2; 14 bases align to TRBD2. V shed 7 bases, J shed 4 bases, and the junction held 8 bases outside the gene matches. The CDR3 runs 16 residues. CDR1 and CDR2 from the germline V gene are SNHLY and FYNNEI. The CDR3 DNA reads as TGTGCCAGCAAGACCGCCGGACTAGCGGGAGGAGAGACCCAGTACTTC. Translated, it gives CASKTAGLAGGETQYF.

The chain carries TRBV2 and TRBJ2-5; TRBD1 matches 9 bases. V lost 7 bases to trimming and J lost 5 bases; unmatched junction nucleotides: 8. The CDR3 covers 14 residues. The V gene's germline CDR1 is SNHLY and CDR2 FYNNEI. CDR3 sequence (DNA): TGTGCCAGCACCCCTACAGGGGGCCGGGAGACCCAGTACTTC. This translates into CASTPTGGRETQYF.

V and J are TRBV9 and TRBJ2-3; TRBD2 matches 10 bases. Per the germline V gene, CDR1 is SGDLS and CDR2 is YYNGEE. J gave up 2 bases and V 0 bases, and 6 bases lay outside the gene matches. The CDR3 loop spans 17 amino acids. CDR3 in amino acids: CASSVGLSGRPTDTQYF. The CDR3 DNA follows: TGTGCCAGCAGCGTAGGGCTTAGCGGGAGGCCCACAGATACGCAGTATTTT.